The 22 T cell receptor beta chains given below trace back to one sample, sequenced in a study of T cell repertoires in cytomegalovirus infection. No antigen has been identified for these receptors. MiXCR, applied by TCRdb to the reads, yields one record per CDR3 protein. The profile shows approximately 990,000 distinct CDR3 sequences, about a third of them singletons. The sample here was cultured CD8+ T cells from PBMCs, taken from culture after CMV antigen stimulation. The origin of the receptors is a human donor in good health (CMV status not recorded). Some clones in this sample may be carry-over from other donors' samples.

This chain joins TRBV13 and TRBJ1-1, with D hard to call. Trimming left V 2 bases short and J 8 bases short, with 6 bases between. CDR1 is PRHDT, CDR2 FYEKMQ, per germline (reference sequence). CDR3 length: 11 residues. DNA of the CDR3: TGTGCCAGCAGCTTAACGCAAGAAGCTTTCTTT. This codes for CASSLTQEAFF.

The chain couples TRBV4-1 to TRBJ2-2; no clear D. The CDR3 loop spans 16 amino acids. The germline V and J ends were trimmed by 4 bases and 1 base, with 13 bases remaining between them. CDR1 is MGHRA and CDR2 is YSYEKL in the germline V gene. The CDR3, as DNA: TGCGCCAGCAGCCCCCATGAAAAACGGAACACCGGGGAGCTGTTTTTT. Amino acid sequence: CASSPHEKRNTGELFF.

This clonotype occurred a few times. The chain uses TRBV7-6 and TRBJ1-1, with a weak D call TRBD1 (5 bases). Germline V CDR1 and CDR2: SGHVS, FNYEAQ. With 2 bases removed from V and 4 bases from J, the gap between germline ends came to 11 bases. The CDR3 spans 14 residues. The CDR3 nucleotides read TGTGCCAGCAGCTTAACGGGGGGGGTCACTGAAGCTTTCTTT. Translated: CASSLTGGVTEAFF.

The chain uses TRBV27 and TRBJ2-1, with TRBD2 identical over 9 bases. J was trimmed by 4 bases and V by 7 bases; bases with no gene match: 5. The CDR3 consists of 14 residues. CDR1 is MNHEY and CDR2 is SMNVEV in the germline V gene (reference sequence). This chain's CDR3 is CASTASGTYNEQFF. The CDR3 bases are TGTGCCAGCACGGCTAGCGGGACTTACAATGAGCAGTTCTTC.

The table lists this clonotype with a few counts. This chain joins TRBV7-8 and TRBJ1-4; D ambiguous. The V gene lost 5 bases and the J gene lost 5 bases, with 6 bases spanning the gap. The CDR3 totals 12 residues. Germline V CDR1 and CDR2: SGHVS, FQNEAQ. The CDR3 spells CASSHRNEKLFF. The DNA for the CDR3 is TGTGCCAGCAGCCACCGGAATGAAAAACTGTTTTTT.

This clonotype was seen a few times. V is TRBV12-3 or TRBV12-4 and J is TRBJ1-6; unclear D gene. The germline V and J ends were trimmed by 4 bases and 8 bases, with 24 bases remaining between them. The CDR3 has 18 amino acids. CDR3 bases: TGTGCCAGCAGTTCTTTGTTACTCTGGGATCTGGGTGATTCACCCCTCCACTTT. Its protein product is CASSSLLLWDLGDSPLHF.

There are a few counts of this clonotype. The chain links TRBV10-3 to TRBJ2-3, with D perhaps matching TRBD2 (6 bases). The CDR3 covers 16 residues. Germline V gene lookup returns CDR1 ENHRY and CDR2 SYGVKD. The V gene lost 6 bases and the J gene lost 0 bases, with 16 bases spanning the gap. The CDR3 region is CAISEHAGTSTDTQYF. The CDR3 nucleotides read TGTGCCATCAGCGAGCATGCGGGGACTAGCACAGATACGCAGTATTTT.

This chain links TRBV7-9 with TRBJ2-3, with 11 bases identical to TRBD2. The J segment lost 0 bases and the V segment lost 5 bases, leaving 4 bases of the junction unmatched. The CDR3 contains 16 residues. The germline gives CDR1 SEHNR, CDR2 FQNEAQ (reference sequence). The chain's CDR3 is CASSRGTSGSTDTQYF. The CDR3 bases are TGTGCCAGCAGCCGAGGGACTAGCGGTAGCACAGATACGCAGTATTTT. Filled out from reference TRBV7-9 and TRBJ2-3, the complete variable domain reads DTGVSQNPRHKITKRGQNVTFRCDPISEHNRLYWYRQTLGQGPEFLTYFQNEAQLEKSRLLSDRFSAERPKGSFSTLEIQRTEQGDSAMYLCASSRGTSGSTDTQYFGPGTRLTVL.

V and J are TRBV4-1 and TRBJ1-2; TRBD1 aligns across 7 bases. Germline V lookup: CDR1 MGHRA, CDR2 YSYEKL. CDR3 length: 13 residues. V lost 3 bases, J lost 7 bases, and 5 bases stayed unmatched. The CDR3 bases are TGCGCCAGCAGCCAGACAGGGACTGGTGGCTACACCTTC. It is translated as CASSQTGTGGYTF.

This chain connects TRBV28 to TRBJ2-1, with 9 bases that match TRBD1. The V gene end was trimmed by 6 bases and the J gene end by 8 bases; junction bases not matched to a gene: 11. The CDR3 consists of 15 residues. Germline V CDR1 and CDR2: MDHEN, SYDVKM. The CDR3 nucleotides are TGTGCCAGCAGCACCGGGACAGGGATTAGAGATGAGCAGTTCTTC. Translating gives CASSTGTGIRDEQFF.

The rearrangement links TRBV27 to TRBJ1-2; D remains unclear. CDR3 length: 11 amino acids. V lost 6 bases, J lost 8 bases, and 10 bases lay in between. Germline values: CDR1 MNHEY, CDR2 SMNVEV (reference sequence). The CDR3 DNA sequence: TGTGCCAGCAGGGCGTTGGAGGGCTACACCTTC. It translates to CASRALEGYTF.

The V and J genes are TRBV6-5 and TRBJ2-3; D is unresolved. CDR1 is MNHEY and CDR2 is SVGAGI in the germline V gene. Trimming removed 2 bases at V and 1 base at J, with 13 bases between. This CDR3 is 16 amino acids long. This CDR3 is CASSYLTIPGTDTQYF. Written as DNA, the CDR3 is TGTGCCAGCAGTTACCTTACCATACCCGGCACAGATACGCAGTATTTT.

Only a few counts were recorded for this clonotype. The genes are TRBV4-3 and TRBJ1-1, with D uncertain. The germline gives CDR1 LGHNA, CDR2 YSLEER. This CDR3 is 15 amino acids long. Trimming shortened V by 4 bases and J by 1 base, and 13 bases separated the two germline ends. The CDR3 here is CASSLSGDQNTEAFF. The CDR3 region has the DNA TGCGCCAGCAGCCTCAGTGGCGACCAGAACACTGAAGCTTTCTTT.

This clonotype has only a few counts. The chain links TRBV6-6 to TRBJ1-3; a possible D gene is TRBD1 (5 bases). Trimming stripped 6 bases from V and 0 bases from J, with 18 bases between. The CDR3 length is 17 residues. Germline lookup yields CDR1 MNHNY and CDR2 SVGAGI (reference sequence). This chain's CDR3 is CASSLFTGQRSGNTIYF. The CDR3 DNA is TGTGCCAGCAGCCTCTTTACTGGACAACGCTCTGGAAACACCATATATTTT.

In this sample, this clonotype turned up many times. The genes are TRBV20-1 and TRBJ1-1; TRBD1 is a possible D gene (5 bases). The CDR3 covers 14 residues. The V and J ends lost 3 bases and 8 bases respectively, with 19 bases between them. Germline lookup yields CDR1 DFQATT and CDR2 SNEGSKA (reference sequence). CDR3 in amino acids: CSARGVGGWDEAFF. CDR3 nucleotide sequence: TGCAGTGCTAGGGGAGTCGGGGGTTGGGACGAAGCTTTCTTT.

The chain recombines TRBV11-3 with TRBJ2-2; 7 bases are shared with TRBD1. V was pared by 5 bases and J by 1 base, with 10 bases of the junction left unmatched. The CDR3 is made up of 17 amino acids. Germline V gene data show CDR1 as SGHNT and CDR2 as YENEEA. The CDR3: CASSRPTRGLNTGELFF. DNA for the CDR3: TGTGCCAGCAGCCGACCCACGAGGGGGCTGAACACCGGGGAGCTGTTTTTT.

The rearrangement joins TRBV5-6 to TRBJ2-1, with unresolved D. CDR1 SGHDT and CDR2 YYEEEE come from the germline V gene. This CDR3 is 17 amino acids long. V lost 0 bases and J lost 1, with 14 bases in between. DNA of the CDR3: TGTGCCAGCAGCTTGGAGCTTCAGCAACAGTCCTACAATGAGCAGTTCTTC. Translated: CASSLELQQQSYNEQFF.

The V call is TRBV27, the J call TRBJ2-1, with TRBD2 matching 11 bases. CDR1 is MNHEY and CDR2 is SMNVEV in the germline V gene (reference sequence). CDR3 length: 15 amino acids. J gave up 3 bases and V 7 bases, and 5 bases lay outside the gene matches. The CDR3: CASTLLAGDYNEQFF. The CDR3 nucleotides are TGTGCCAGCACCCTACTAGCGGGGGACTACAATGAGCAGTTCTTC.

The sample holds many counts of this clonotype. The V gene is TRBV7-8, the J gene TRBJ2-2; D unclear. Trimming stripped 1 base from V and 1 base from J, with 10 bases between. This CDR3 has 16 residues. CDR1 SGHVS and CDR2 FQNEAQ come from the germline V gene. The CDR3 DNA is TGTGCCAGCAGCTTAGGGGCGAATAGGAACACCGGGGAGCTGTTTTTT. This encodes CASSLGANRNTGELFF.

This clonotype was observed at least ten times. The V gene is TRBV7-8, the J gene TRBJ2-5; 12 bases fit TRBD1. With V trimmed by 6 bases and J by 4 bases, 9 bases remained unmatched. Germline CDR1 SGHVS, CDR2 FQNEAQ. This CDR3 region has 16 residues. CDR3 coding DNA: TGTGCCAGCAGTCTTTTTGGGACAGGGGGCCCAGAGACCCAGTACTTC. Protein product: CASSLFGTGGPETQYF. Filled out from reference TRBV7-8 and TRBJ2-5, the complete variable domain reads GAGVSQSPRYKVAKRGQDVALRCDPISGHVSLFWYQQALGQGPEFLTYFQNEAQLDKSGLPSDRFFAERPEGSVSTLKIQRTQQEDSAVYLCASSLFGTGGPETQYFGPGTRLLVL.

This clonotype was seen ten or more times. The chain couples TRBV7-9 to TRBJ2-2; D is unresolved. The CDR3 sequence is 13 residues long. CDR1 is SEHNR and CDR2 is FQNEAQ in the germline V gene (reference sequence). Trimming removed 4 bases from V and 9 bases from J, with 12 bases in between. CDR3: CASSSPMGWELFF. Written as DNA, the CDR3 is TGTGCCAGCAGCTCACCCATGGGATGGGAGCTGTTTTTT.

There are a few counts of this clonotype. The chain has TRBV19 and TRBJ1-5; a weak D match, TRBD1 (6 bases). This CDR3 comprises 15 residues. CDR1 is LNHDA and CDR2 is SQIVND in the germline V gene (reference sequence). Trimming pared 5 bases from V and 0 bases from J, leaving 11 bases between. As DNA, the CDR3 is TGTGCCAGTAGTCGGGCAGGGGATAGCAATCAGCCCCAGCATTTT. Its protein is CASSRAGDSNQPQHF.